The clone carrying this T cell receptor beta chain was found a few times. Germline V gene sequence: CDR1 SGHTA, CDR2 FQGTGA. The CDR3 sequence is 13 residues long. The V end lost 4 bases, the J end lost 9 bases, and 13 bases lay between the germline ends. Donors consisted of healthy bone marrow donors. Though probably carrying unrecorded immune exposures, donors were nominally healthy at sampling. This specimen comes from a study of cytomegalovirus exposure and HLA in healthy donors. The PCR contained 60 Vbeta and 13 Jbeta primers. Assay used: immunoSEQ multiplex PCR; TCRdb lists only in-frame clones, some missing. This repertoire shows 97,000 or so clones, around 10% found once; its top ten account for 5% to 5.5%.

The TCR was taken from a man aged 45-60 years in good health and CMV-seropositive. V and J are TRBV7-3 and TRBJ2-1; TRBD2 is a possible D gene (5 bases). The specimen sequenced was PBMCs. The CDR3 loop reads CASSSLGVGEQFF. The CDR3 DNA sequence: TGTGCCAGCAGCTCGCTGGGAGTTGGTGAGCAGTTCTTC.